This TCR beta chain is drawn from a study of human T cells and chemical hapten exposure. In the study overall: Small pooled library volume differences chiefly drove per-sample TCR yield variation.

Time point meaning: healthy volunteer bleed at 6 weeks. It was unfractionated whole blood from which total RNA was extracted. Study processing details: Samples held a median of approximately 96,000 TCRs, range about 23,224–750,000. TCRdb independently ran MiXCR on the RACE reads; one entry per CDR3 protein. The V and J calls, along with clone size, are taken from TCRdb and not from the paper's own processing. The sample carries more than 35,000 distinct CDR3 sequences, around 3.4% recorded once. This clonotype was counted ten times or more. Its cognate antigen is unknown. General study findings and limits: TCRs exceeding 1 in 1000 frequency stayed unchanged with DPC sensitization.

This sequence originates from a human donor in good health. Some clones in this sample may be carry-over from other donors' samples. What was sequenced was whole blood.

This chain's CDR3 is CASSQVRFRGEGGETQYF. DNA for the CDR3: TGCGCCAGCAGCCAAGTCAGGTTCAGGGGAGAGGGGGGAGAGACCCAGTACTTC. The genes are TRBV4-1 and TRBJ2-5, with D perhaps TRBD1 or TRBD2 (6 bases each). The CDR3 extends over 18 amino acids. Trimming pared 1 base from V and 4 bases from J, leaving 22 bases between. CDR1 MGHRA and CDR2 YSYEKL come from the germline V gene.